Presented here are 25 T cell receptor beta chains from one specimen sequenced in a study of cytomegalovirus exposure and HLA in healthy donors. Sequencing used immunoSEQ multiplex PCR; TCRdb keeps in-frame clones, though not all of them. The data hold 200,000 or so clones, with roughly 84% observed a single time. Sequenced sample: PBMCs. The receptors come from a woman aged 30 to 39 in good health and CMV-seropositive.

The V gene is TRBV4-2, the J gene TRBJ1-1, with no clear D. Trimming took 1 base from V and 4 from J, leaving 10 bases between them. This CDR3 spans 14 amino acids. The germline gives CDR1 LGHNA, CDR2 YNFKEQ. This chain's CDR3 is CASSQGVRSTEAFF. CDR3 DNA: TGTGCCAGCAGCCAAGGGGTGCGGAGCACTGAAGCTTTCTTT.

The V call is TRBV12-5, the J call TRBJ2-7; TRBD1 matches 8 bases. The germline gives CDR1 LGHNT, CDR2 FRNRAP. The CDR3 is 13 residues long. V lost 5 bases, J lost 4 bases, and 4 bases stayed unmatched. The CDR3: CASGVTGVYEQYF. As DNA, the CDR3 is TGTGCTAGTGGTGTGACAGGGGTGTACGAGCAGTACTTC.

This clone was seen more than once but under ten times. The gene calls are TRBV6-1 and TRBJ2-2; D is unclear. The CDR3 extends over 12 amino acids. Germline V lookup: CDR1 MNHNS, CDR2 SASEGT. V was shortened by 4 bases and J by 5 bases, with 5 bases between the two germline ends. The DNA of the CDR3 is TGTGCCAGCAGTGTCTCGACCGGGGAGCTGTTTTTT. It specifies CASSVSTGELFF.

The chain combines TRBV5-4 with TRBJ2-1; TRBD2 is a possible D gene (5 bases). Trimming left V 6 bases short and J 4 bases short, with 11 bases between. Germline CDR1 reads SGHNT; CDR2 reads YYREEE (reference sequence). The length of the CDR3 is 13 residues. Written as DNA, the CDR3 is TGTGCCAGCAACCGGGAACCGTACAATGAGCAGTTCTTC. It codes for CASNREPYNEQFF.

The chain links TRBV5-1 to TRBJ1-1; D possibly corresponds to TRBD1 (6 bases). Looked up from germline, CDR1 is SGHRS and CDR2 is YFSETQ. Deletions cut 0 bases from V and 8 bases from J, with 14 bases between. The CDR3 is 14 amino acids. The chain's CDR3 is CASSLAPTGPEAFF. In DNA, the CDR3 is TGCGCCAGCAGCTTGGCGCCAACAGGGCCCGAAGCTTTCTTT.

The chain couples TRBV29-1 to TRBJ2-3; possible D gene TRBD2, 6 bases. V was cut by 1 base and J by 8 bases, with 25 bases left in between. This CDR3 region has 17 residues. Germline V gives CDR1 SQVTM, CDR2 ANQGSEA. The CDR3 DNA reads TGCAGCGTTGAAGGGGATTTCCGGCGGGAAACCCCAGGTACGCAGTATTTT. Encoded protein: CSVEGDFRRETPGTQYF.

V gene TRBV2 combines with J gene TRBJ2-1; TRBD1 matches 8 bases. CDR3 length equals 15 residues. The junction had 6 bases not matched to a gene; V was cut back by 6 bases and J by 2 bases. Germline assignment: CDR1 SNHLY and CDR2 FYNNEI. The CDR3: CASSPDRAPYNEQFF. The CDR3 DNA sequence: TGTGCCAGCAGCCCGGACAGGGCGCCCTACAATGAGCAGTTCTTC.

V is TRBV5-8 and J is TRBJ2-6, with a weak D call TRBD1 (6 bases). The germline V gene encodes CDR1 SGHTS and CDR2 YDEGEE. The CDR3 covers 16 residues. V was trimmed by 2 bases and J by 0 bases, leaving 9 bases between them. CDR3 loop: CASSFTGPSGANVLTF. In DNA, the CDR3 is TGTGCCAGCAGCTTTACAGGGCCCTCTGGGGCCAACGTCCTGACTTTC.

This clone was recorded only once. V usage is TRBV19 and J usage is TRBJ1-5; D possibly corresponds to TRBD1 (6 bases). CDR1 is LNHDA and CDR2 is SQIVND in the germline V gene (reference sequence). V gave up 6 bases and J gave up 6 bases, with 18 bases separating them. This CDR3 is built from 15 residues. DNA for the CDR3: TGTGCCAGTAGCATGATGGCGGTAGGGGGTCAGCCCCAGCATTTT. Residues: CASSMMAVGGQPQHF.

This chain joins TRBV4-1 and TRBJ2-3; 9 nucleotides line up with TRBD2. V was pared by 5 bases and J by 4 bases, with 4 bases of the junction left unmatched. Germline V lookup: CDR1 MGHRA, CDR2 YSYEKL. This CDR3 contains 14 residues. CDR3 in amino acids: CASSFSGSADTQYF. CDR3 nucleotide sequence: TGCGCCAGCAGCTTTAGCGGGAGCGCAGATACGCAGTATTTT.

CDR3 protein: CASGRTYYEQYF. CDR3 DNA sequence: TGTGCCAGCGGACGGACGTATTACGAGCAGTACTTC. V gene TRBV30 combines with J gene TRBJ2-7, with D possibly matching TRBD2 (5 bases). Trimming pared 8 bases from V and 4 bases from J, leaving 15 bases between. Germline values: CDR1 GTSNPN, CDR2 SVGIG (reference sequence). The CDR3 is 12 amino acids.

The chain has TRBV2 and TRBJ2-2; D is perhaps TRBD1 (5 bases). Trimming took 8 bases from V and 1 from J, leaving 14 bases between them. CDR3 length: 15 amino acids. The germline CDR1 and CDR2 sequences are SNHLY and FYNNEI. The CDR3 DNA reads TGTGCCAGCGCCCGGACACCGCAGAACACCGGGGAGCTGTTTTTT. It encodes CASARTPQNTGELFF.

V and J are TRBV15 and TRBJ2-7; 11 nucleotides align to TRBD2. Trimming removed 7 bases from V and 3 bases from J; junction bases left unmatched: 11. The CDR3 is 16 amino acids. The germline V gene encodes CDR1 LNHNV and CDR2 YYDKDF (reference sequence). As DNA, the CDR3 is TGTGCCACCACCGCGAGACTAGCGGGATCGGTCTACGAGCAGTACTTC. This codes for CATTARLAGSVYEQYF.

This clone is a singleton in its sample. The chain carries TRBV5-6 and TRBJ2-1; D is perhaps TRBD2 (6 bases). Germline CDR1 reads SGHDT; CDR2 reads YYEEEE. The CDR3 length is 15 residues. V dropped 3 bases and J dropped 0 bases, with 10 bases sitting between them. The CDR3 sequence: CASSSLGGSYNEQFF. The CDR3 nucleotides read TGTGCCAGCAGCTCGCTCGGGGGCTCCTACAATGAGCAGTTCTTC. The full variable domain, in which reference TRBV5-6 and TRBJ2-1 provide the parts outside the CDR3, is DAGVTQSPTHLIKTRGQQVTLRCSPKSGHDTVSWYQQALGQGPQFIFQYYEEEERQRGNFPDRFSGHQFPNYSSELNVNALLLGDSALYLCASSSLGGSYNEQFFGPGTRLTVL.

This clone was observed a few times. The rearrangement joins TRBV30 to TRBJ1-2; TRBD1 matches at 8 bases. Looked up from germline, CDR1 is GTSNPN and CDR2 is SVGIG (reference sequence). The CDR3 sequence is 17 residues long. J was trimmed by 5 bases and V by 2 bases; bases with no gene match: 16. CDR3 nucleotide sequence: TGTGCCTGGAGTAACGTAAAGATCAGGGGGCCGTCTTATGGCTACACCTTC. Its protein is CAWSNVKIRGPSYGYTF.

The chain recombines TRBV5-4 with TRBJ2-6, with a weak D call TRBD1 (5 bases). Looked up from germline, CDR1 is SGHNT and CDR2 is YYREEE (reference sequence). V lost 0 bases and J lost 0, with 10 bases in between. This CDR3 spans 17 amino acids. CDR3 DNA: TGTGCCAGCAGCTTGGAACTCAGGGCCTCTGGGGCCAACGTCCTGACTTTC. Translation gives CASSLELRASGANVLTF.

This clone was seen once. The V gene is TRBV19, the J gene TRBJ1-1; 8 bases agree with TRBD1. Germline V gene sequence: CDR1 LNHDA, CDR2 SQIVND (reference sequence). The CDR3 totals 16 residues. J was trimmed by 3 bases and V by 2 bases; bases with no gene match: 8. CDR3 residues: CASSIPTGAEDTEAFF. The CDR3 DNA reads TGTGCCAGTAGTATACCGACAGGGGCGGAGGACACTGAAGCTTTCTTT.

V usage is TRBV2 and J usage is TRBJ1-5; D gene unclear. Germline CDR1 and CDR2: SNHLY and FYNNEI. V lost 4 bases and J lost 0, with 13 bases in between. The CDR3 runs 16 residues. The CDR3 coding sequence is TGTGCCAGCAGTGGGGGAGCGGTATATAGCAATCAGCCCCAGCATTTT. It yields the protein CASSGGAVYSNQPQHF.

The chain links TRBV29-1 to TRBJ1-2; D not certain. This CDR3 spans 11 amino acids. With 7 bases removed from V and 6 bases from J, the gap between germline ends came to 12 bases. Germline V CDR1 and CDR2: SQVTM, ANQGSEA. The CDR3 is CSAFVQNGYTF. CDR3 in DNA: TGCAGCGCATTTGTCCAAAATGGCTACACCTTC. The whole variable domain, remainder taken from reference TRBV29-1 and TRBJ1-2, is SAVISQKPSRDICQRGTSLTIQCQVDSQVTMMFWYRQQPGQSLTLIATANQGSEATYESGFVIDKFPISRPNLTFSTLTVSNMSPEDSSIYLCSAFVQNGYTFGSGTRLTVV.

The chain employs TRBV28 and TRBJ2-5; 7 nucleotides align to TRBD1. The CDR3 runs 15 residues. Looked up from germline, CDR1 is MDHEN and CDR2 is SYDVKM. Trimming at V came to 4 bases and at J to 8 bases, leaving 13 bases not matched to a gene. The CDR3 nucleotides are TGTGCCAGCAGTTATACCTTCGACAGGGAGACAACCCAGTACTTC. Translated: CASSYTFDRETTQYF.

This chain joins TRBV29-1 and TRBJ2-2, with a tentative D call TRBD2 (5 bases). The CDR3 is made up of 13 amino acids. Germline CDR1 is SQVTM and CDR2 is ANQGSEA. Trimming stripped 3 bases from V and 4 bases from J, with 9 bases between. DNA for the CDR3: TGCAGCGTTGACCCAGCGGCCACCGGGGAGCTGTTTTTT. Amino acids: CSVDPAATGELFF.

This clone was recorded only once. The chain is built from TRBV6-5 and TRBJ1-2; D is possibly TRBD1 (6 bases). CDR3 length equals 13 residues. The germline gives CDR1 MNHEY, CDR2 SVGAGI. V was trimmed by 7 bases and J by 7 bases, leaving 16 bases between them. CDR3 bases: TGTGCCAGCACTACACAGGGATGGGGTGGCTACACCTTC. Translated, it gives CASTTQGWGGYTF.

This clone was seen only a few times. The chain combines TRBV27 with TRBJ1-2; 7 bases fit TRBD1. V lost 5 bases and J lost 5; bases outside the gene matches: 8. CDR1 and CDR2 from the germline V gene are MNHEY and SMNVEV (reference sequence). CDR3 size: 14 residues. CDR3 in amino acids: CASSKTGEGYGYTF. CDR3 nucleotides: TGTGCCAGCAGTAAAACAGGGGAAGGGTATGGCTACACCTTC.

The J gene is TRBJ2-3, the V gene TRBV27; a weak D match, TRBD2 (5 bases). The V end lost 5 bases, the J end lost 1 base, and 13 bases lay between the germline ends. Germline V gene lookup returns CDR1 MNHEY and CDR2 SMNVEV (reference sequence). The CDR3 extends over 15 amino acids. CDR3 nucleotide sequence: TGTGCCAGCAGTGCCATGGTGGGAGGCACAGATACGCAGTATTTT. Its translation is CASSAMVGGTDTQYF.

The chain uses TRBV29-1 and TRBJ1-1, with D uncertain. This CDR3 region has 11 residues. Per germline, CDR1 SQVTM and CDR2 ANQGSEA. Trimming removed 4 bases at V and 8 bases at J, with 11 bases between. This CDR3 is CSVGAEVEAFF. The CDR3 DNA sequence: TGCAGCGTTGGAGCTGAAGTGGAAGCTTTCTTT. The full variable domain, rest sourced from reference TRBV29-1 and TRBJ1-1, is SAVISQKPSRDICQRGTSLTIQCQVDSQVTMMFWYRQQPGQSLTLIATANQGSEATYESGFVIDKFPISRPNLTFSTLTVSNMSPEDSSIYLCSVGAEVEAFFGQGTRLTVV.